This T cell receptor beta chain is from a study of T cells in Graves' hyperthyroidism and ophthalmopathy. Study results and caveats: In the blood, most expanded thyroid clonotypes above 0.001 appeared as well.

V lost 3 bases to trimming and J lost 0 bases; unmatched junction nucleotides: 8. There are 15 residues in the CDR3. CDR1 is DFQATT and CDR2 is SNEGSKA in the germline V gene (reference sequence). This clonotype has at least ten counts. Antigen: not known. Patients with uncontrolled infections, other autoimmune diseases, pregnancy or lactation were excluded. The PBMCs were taken from approximately 9.7 ml of fresh peripheral blood. TCR beta CDR3 regions were amplified from RNA transcripts. Using the HTBI primer set, a first-round RT-PCR was run on the TCR CDR3. TCRdb itself ran the multiplex PCR reads through MiXCR, one entry per CDR3 protein. Among approximately 590,000 distinct CDR3 sequences listed, approximately 14% were seen once.

The material sequenced was blood. The sequence came from a woman aged 25 to 39 with Graves' hyperthyroidism. V is TRBV20-1 and J is TRBJ2-7; 7 nucleotides agree with TRBD2. The CDR3 loop is CSASRSPSGSYEQYF. The DNA of the CDR3 is TGCAGTGCTAGCCGCTCCCCTAGCGGCTCCTACGAGCAGTACTTC.